A single sample gave rise to the 26 T cell receptor beta chains below, sequenced in a study of blood T cell repertoires in COVID-19. Assay: immunoSEQ multiplex PCR; the TCRdb copy retains only in-frame clones and omits some. The sample lists 210,000 or so clones, just under 85% occurring once. Sequenced material: peripheral blood. The receptors were sampled from a woman aged 50 to 60 with active or convalescent COVID-19.

The chain carries TRBV2 and TRBJ1-1, with D unresolved. V shed 3 bases and J shed 3 bases, with 14 bases lying between them. The CDR3 runs to 15 residues. Per the germline V gene, CDR1 is SNHLY and CDR2 is FYNNEI. Written as DNA, the CDR3 is TGTGCCAGCAGTGATGGCGGTCGTGATGACACTGAAGCTTTCTTT. Amino acids: CASSDGGRDDTEAFF.

The CDR3 DNA reads as TGTGCCAGCAGTCAACCCGCGGCGGTAAACACCGGGGAGCTGTTTTTT. It translates to CASSQPAAVNTGELFF. V is TRBV3-1 (or the pseudogene TRBV3-2) and J is TRBJ2-2; D is uncertain. Looked up from germline, CDR1 is LGHDT and CDR2 is YNNKEL (reference sequence). Deletions cut 6 bases from V and 2 bases from J, with 16 bases between. The CDR3 has 16 residues.

This chain links TRBV19 with TRBJ2-1, with 11 bases lining up with TRBD2. CDR3 length: 15 amino acids. CDR1 and CDR2 (germline): LNHDA, SQIVND (reference sequence). J was trimmed by 1 base and V by 7 bases; bases with no gene match: 3. The CDR3 reads CASKVAGGSYNEQFF. The CDR3 bases are TGTGCCAGTAAGGTAGCGGGAGGGTCCTACAATGAGCAGTTCTTC.

V and J are TRBV6-6 and TRBJ2-6; TRBD2 might be the D (5 bases). The CDR3 runs 16 residues. Per germline, CDR1 MNHNY and CDR2 SVGAGI (reference sequence). Trimming pared 2 bases from V and 3 bases from J, leaving 11 bases between. CDR3 residues: CASSYIRAGGANVLTF. The CDR3 DNA follows: TGTGCCAGCAGTTACATCCGGGCGGGTGGGGCCAACGTCCTGACTTTC.

The rearrangement joins TRBV28 to TRBJ2-7; TRBD2 matches 8 bases. There are 17 residues in the CDR3. In germline, CDR1 is MDHEN, CDR2 SYDVKM. With 3 bases clipped from V and 0 bases from J, the junction kept 10 bases outside the gene matches. The CDR3 protein is CASSFGLAGQSSYEQYF. CDR3 DNA sequence: TGTGCCAGCAGTTTCGGTTTAGCGGGGCAGAGCTCCTACGAGCAGTACTTC.

This chain connects TRBV7-9 to TRBJ1-4; 9 bases map to TRBD1. Germline V gene sequence: CDR1 SEHNR, CDR2 FQNEAQ (reference sequence). With V trimmed by 5 bases and J by 6 bases, 7 bases remained unmatched. The CDR3 contains 15 residues. The CDR3 sequence: CASSTRTGVYEKLFF. CDR3 DNA sequence: TGTGCCAGCAGCACCCGGACAGGGGTGTATGAAAAACTGTTTTTT.

This sequence joins TRBV6-5 and TRBJ1-2; 7 bases map to TRBD1. Per germline, CDR1 MNHEY and CDR2 SVGAGI. Trimming took 6 bases from V and 2 from J; bases not matched to a gene: 0. The CDR3 is 12 residues long. This CDR3 is CASRGQNYGYTF. The CDR3 nucleotides are TGTGCCAGCAGGGGACAGAACTATGGCTACACCTTC.

V and J are TRBV2 and TRBJ1-5; D uncertain. The CDR3 runs 15 residues. CDR1 is SNHLY and CDR2 is FYNNEI in the germline V gene. V was shortened by 1 base and J by 4 bases, with 11 bases between the two germline ends. CDR3 in amino acids: CASSEGVQKNQPQHF. CDR3 nucleotide sequence: TGTGCCAGCAGTGAAGGAGTACAGAAGAATCAGCCCCAGCATTTT.

Concerning this clone itself: At one end, the junction sequence differs from germline, possibly due to a read error. The J gene is TRBJ1-1, the V gene TRBV24-1; tentatively, D is TRBD1 (5 bases). This CDR3 spans 12 amino acids. The germline V gene has CDR1 KGHDR and CDR2 SFDVKD. The CDR3 sequence is CATSGVGTGAFF. The CDR3, as DNA: TGTGCCACCAGTGGGGTAGGGACTGGAGCTTTCTTT.

V is TRBV15 and J is TRBJ2-3, with 8 nucleotides matching TRBD1. Germline loops: CDR1 LNHNV, CDR2 YYDKDF (reference sequence). The CDR3 is 15 residues long. The V and J ends lost 4 bases and 4 bases, in that order; junction bases with no gene match: 7. The CDR3 DNA reads TGTGCCACCAGCATGGAGCAGGGGGCTTCAGATACGCAGTATTTT. It translates to CATSMEQGASDTQYF.

The chain combines TRBV21-1 with TRBJ2-1; the table's D call, TRBD1, has no DNA check behind it. TRBV21-1 is a known pseudogene. This CDR3 comprises 17 residues. CDR3 residues: CASSKKKGQGRGNEQFF. CDR3 nucleotide sequence: TGTGCCAGCAGCAAAAAAAAGGGACAGGGACGGGGCAATGAGCAGTTCTTC.

V is TRBV25-1 and J is TRBJ1-4, with D possibly matching TRBD1 (5 bases). This CDR3 comprises 12 residues. The germline V gene has CDR1 MGHDK and CDR2 SYGVNS. V lost 1 base and J lost 10, with 7 bases in between. CDR3 amino acids: CASSEWGGKLFF. CDR3 in DNA: TGTGCCAGCAGTGAATGGGGGGGAAAACTGTTTTTT.

This clone occurred once. This sequence joins TRBV2 and TRBJ1-1; tentative D call: TRBD1 (5 bases). The CDR3 is 14 amino acids. Germline V gene sequence: CDR1 SNHLY, CDR2 FYNNEI. Trimming took 3 bases from V and 5 from J, leaving 13 bases between them. DNA of the CDR3: TGTGCCAGCAGTGAGGACATCCGGCGGACTGAAGCTTTCTTT. Its protein product is CASSEDIRRTEAFF.

The chain is built from TRBV30 and TRBJ2-2, with 8 bases fitting TRBD2. The ends lost 3 bases at V and 1 base at J; junction bases unmatched: 1. Germline CDR1 and CDR2: GTSNPN and SVGIG (reference sequence). The CDR3 sequence is 14 residues long. CDR3 residues: CAWSGRGNTGELFF. CDR3 nucleotides: TGTGCCTGGAGCGGGAGGGGGAACACCGGGGAGCTGTTTTTT. Using reference TRBV30 and TRBJ2-2 for the parts outside the CDR3, the full variable domain is SQTIHQWPATLVQPVGSPLSLECTVEGTSNPNLYWYRQAAGRGLQLLFYSVGIGQISSEVPQNLSASRPQDRQFILSSKKLLLSDSGFYLCAWSGRGNTGELFFGEGSRLTVL.

This chain joins TRBV5-5 and TRBJ1-2, with 8 bases that match TRBD1. This CDR3 is built from 14 residues. Per the germline V gene, CDR1 is SGHKS and CDR2 is YYEKEE (reference sequence). Losses at the gene ends were 3 bases for V and 2 bases for J; bases not matched to a gene: 3. The CDR3 here is CASSSTGANYGYTF. The CDR3 region has the DNA TGTGCCAGCAGCTCGACAGGGGCCAACTATGGCTACACCTTC.

The DNA for the CDR3 is TGTGCCAGCAGTGAAGGCAGGGGGAATGAGCAGTTCTTC. Its protein product is CASSEGRGNEQFF. V is TRBV2 and J is TRBJ2-1, with 7 nucleotides matching TRBD1. There are 13 residues in the CDR3. J gave up 7 bases and V 1 base, and 1 base lay outside the gene matches. The germline gives CDR1 SNHLY, CDR2 FYNNEI.

The chain links TRBV30 to TRBJ1-6; TRBD1 agrees at 7 bases. CDR3 length: 15 residues. V lost 6 bases and J lost 7; bases outside the gene matches: 12. Germline lookup yields CDR1 GTSNPN and CDR2 SVGIG (reference sequence). CDR3 bases: TGTGCCTGCCTTCGACAGGGCTTCGGGAATTCACCCCTCCACTTT. It encodes CACLRQGFGNSPLHF. Combining the CDR3 with reference TRBV30 and TRBJ1-6 gives the whole variable domain SQTIHQWPATLVQPVGSPLSLECTVEGTSNPNLYWYRQAAGRGLQLLFYSVGIGQISSEVPQNLSASRPQDRQFILSSKKLLLSDSGFYLCACLRQGFGNSPLHFGNGTRLTVT.

This chain links TRBV7-2 with TRBJ2-1; 7 bases agree with TRBD2. The CDR3 sequence is 15 residues long. Germline V gene sequence: CDR1 SGHTA, CDR2 FQGNSA. With V trimmed by 8 bases and J by 4 bases, 11 bases remained unmatched. The CDR3 sequence is CASSPEGLPYNEQFF. Written as DNA, the CDR3 is TGTGCCAGCTCCCCAGAGGGACTACCTTACAATGAGCAGTTCTTC.

The chain has TRBV27 and TRBJ2-1; TRBD2 aligns across 11 bases. Germline V lookup: CDR1 MNHEY, CDR2 SMNVEV (reference sequence). V lost 2 bases and J lost 5; bases outside the gene matches: 2. CDR3 length: 15 residues. The CDR3 coding sequence is TGTGCCAGCAGTTTAACTAGCGGGGGCCACAATGAGCAGTTCTTC. Its protein product is CASSLTSGGHNEQFF.

This chain uses TRBV7-9 with TRBJ1-4; perhaps TRBD1 as D (6 bases). Germline V gives CDR1 SEHNR, CDR2 FQNEAQ (reference sequence). CDR3 length equals 15 residues. V lost 0 bases and J lost 6, with 11 bases in between. Here the CDR3 DNA reads TGTGCCAGCAGCTTAGCGGCGGGGGCATATGAAAAACTGTTTTTT. It translates to CASSLAAGAYEKLFF.

The rearrangement uses TRBV30 and TRBJ2-2, with 7 nucleotides matching TRBD1. The CDR3 loop spans 15 amino acids. From germline, CDR1 is GTSNPN and CDR2 SVGIG (reference sequence). V lost 2 bases to trimming and J lost 1 base; unmatched junction nucleotides: 4. The CDR3 region has the DNA TGTGCCTGGAGTCCGGGACAGAAGAACACCGGGGAGCTGTTTTTT. As protein: CAWSPGQKNTGELFF.

The chain is built from TRBV2 and TRBJ2-6; D gene ambiguous. The ends were cut back, 7 bases at V and 1 base at J, with 17 bases in the middle. The CDR3 totals 17 residues. Germline-derived CDR1 and CDR2 are SNHLY and FYNNEI. The CDR3 reads CASTLSAGMSGANVLTF. The CDR3 nucleotides are TGTGCCAGCACCCTTTCTGCCGGTATGTCTGGGGCCAACGTCCTGACTTTC. Supplemented by reference TRBV2 and TRBJ2-6, the full variable domain reads EPEVTQTPSHQVTQMGQEVILRCVPISNHLYFYWYRQILGQKVEFLVSFYNNEISEKSEIFDDQFSVERPDGSNFTLKIRSTKLEDSAMYFCASTLSAGMSGANVLTFGAGSRLTVL.

This clone was observed a single time. The chain combines TRBV5-8 with TRBJ1-3; 11 bases match TRBD1. In germline, CDR1 is SGHTS, CDR2 YDEGEE. The V gene end was trimmed by 4 bases and the J gene end by 0 bases; junction bases not matched to a gene: 9. The CDR3 covers 18 residues. The CDR3 nucleotides read TGTGCCAGCAGCCCCGGACAGGGGGCTCTTCTCTCTGGAAACACCATATATTTT. Protein sequence: CASSPGQGALLSGNTIYF.

The gene calls are TRBV5-4 and TRBJ2-4, with 9 bases matching TRBD1. The CDR3 extends over 13 amino acids. V was pared by 4 bases and J by 16 bases, with 12 bases of the junction left unmatched. Germline assignment: CDR1 SGHNT and CDR2 YYREEE (reference sequence). The chain's CDR3 is CASSEQGAPHVYF. The DNA of the CDR3 is TGTGCCAGCAGCGAACAGGGGGCTCCCCATGTTTACTTC.

This rearrangement joins TRBV5-1 to TRBJ1-6; D may be TRBD1 (5 bases). V shed 0 bases and J shed 9 bases, with 7 bases lying between them. There are 13 residues in the CDR3. Looked up from germline, CDR1 is SGHRS and CDR2 is YFSETQ. CDR3 in amino acids: CASSLEGVSPLHF. The CDR3 DNA follows: TGCGCCAGCAGCTTGGAAGGGGTTTCACCCCTCCACTTT.

This chain joins TRBV4-1 and TRBJ2-1; 12 bases match TRBD2. The CDR3 is made up of 15 amino acids. Unmatched junction bases numbered 6, after V lost 8 bases and J lost 4 bases. Germline loops: CDR1 MGHRA, CDR2 YSYEKL. The CDR3 region has the DNA TGCGCCAGCGCTTTTCTAGCGGGGGGGTACAATGAGCAGTTCTTC. Amino acid sequence: CASAFLAGGYNEQFF.